This T cell receptor beta chain was documented in a study of OX40 agonist ivuxolimab in advanced cancers. In the study overall: Ivuxolimab was an agonistic, fully human IgG2 monoclonal antibody directed against OX40 (CD134), a costimulatory receptor. A male proportion of around 80% and a mean age of roughly 58 years, ranging from roughly 23 to 90, were recorded for the dose-escalation cohort. The monotherapy dose-escalation portion (N ≈ 55 patients) of the phase I ivuxolimab trial is reported in the paper. Intravenous ivuxolimab was administered to patients every 2 weeks at six dose levels: 0.01, 0.1, 0.3, 1.5, 3 and 10 mg/kg. Peripheral TCRbeta sequencing was intended to test whether TCR sequence diversity was altered and clonal T-cell expansion was caused by ivuxolimab. Patients were allowed to have had prior anti-PD-1, anti-PD-L1 or anti-CTLA-4 therapy, and more than 30% of the dose-escalation patients had previously received checkpoint inhibitors. Of the 50 to 55 dose-escalation patients, hepatocellular carcinoma was present in around 20, melanoma in approximately 15, renal cell carcinoma in 9 and head and neck cancer in 9. Partial responses occurred in three dose-escalation patients: two with cutaneous melanoma and one with hepatocellular carcinoma. Study-level results and caveats: Which antigens the clonally expanded peripheral T cells were specific for was not determined. Low levels of normalized T-cell clonal expansion were also seen in some patients who did not respond. Partial responders in the 0.1-3.0 mg/kg groups had among the lowest normalized peripheral clonal expansion, especially among CD8+ T cells. Clonal expansion of both CD4+ and CD8+ blood T cells was observed from baseline to week 6 at doses 0.1 to 3.0 mg/kg. After ivuxolimab, more expanded clones were found on average in CD8+ T cells than in CD4+ T cells.

Concerning this clone itself: This receptor's antigen is unknown. Nothing much larger sits one base from this clone, and base qualities are not available.

Patients with a history of autoimmune disease or receiving systemic immunosuppression were excluded from the trial. Peripheral blood for TCR sequencing was collected from all dose cohorts at baseline, on cycle 4 day 1, and on cycle 7 day 1. Samples were obtained from an open-label, multicenter, first-in-human phase I dose-escalation trial of ivuxolimab. Adults with locally advanced or metastatic melanoma, renal cell, hepatocellular, or head and neck squamous cell carcinoma were enrolled in the trial. Before TCR sequencing, CD4+ T cells and CD8+ T cells from peripheral blood were sorted into separate populations. The V and J ends are trimmed by 3 bases and 6 bases, leaving 8 bases between them. Looking up the germline V gene yields CDR1 SQVTM and CDR2 ANQGSEA. The CDR3 goes from the cysteine to the phenylalanine over 11 residues. Just CDR3 DNA is preserved here, 33 bases in frame from base 1. Genomic DNA was extracted from sorted cells for sequencing of the TCRbeta CDR3 region. The immunoSEQ Assay was used to sequence the TCRbeta CDR3 regions. TCRdb took this table from immuneACCESS and kept in-frame rearrangements with V and J called. Such tables lack part of the clones; where checked against another copy, unresolved V genes explain under half of the gap, and the rest is unexplained. The sample profile shows roughly 76,000 clones; about four fifths of them were found once. The biggest ten clones account for 20% to 30% of the sample.

The chain employs TRBV29-1 and TRBJ1-2; no D gene can be assigned with confidence. This receptor was obtained from an adult with an advanced solid tumor such as melanoma, head and neck, liver or kidney cancer. The sample here was CD4+ or CD8+ T cells sorted from blood, taken in a trial of the OX40 agonist ivuxolimab. Here is the DNA: TGCAGCGTTGATTCGGGAGATGGCTACACCTTC. Translated, this is CSVDSGDGYTF.